Listed here are 18 T cell receptor beta chains from one sample, sequenced in a study of siplizumab effects on memory and regulatory T cells. The repertoire was sequenced with immunoSEQ multiplex PCR; TCRdb's copy has only in-frame clones and lacks some. The sample lists tens of thousands of clones; approximately 90% were seen once. Sequenced sample: Tregs sorted from blood. Receptors were obtained from a human donor in good health.

This clone was seen only once. The J gene is TRBJ2-1, the V gene TRBV28; the match to TRBD2 covers 13 bases. The CDR3 consists of 15 residues. The germline gives CDR1 MDHEN, CDR2 SYDVKM. V shed 4 bases and J 8 bases; nucleotides not matched to a gene: 5. CDR3 coding DNA: TGTGCCAGCAGTTCCCGGACTAGCGGGGGCGATGAGCAGTTCTTC. This gives the protein CASSSRTSGGDEQFF.

The CDR3 nucleotides are TGTGCCAGCCGGCGGGAGGGAACGGACACTGAAGCTTTCTTT. It specifies CASRREGTDTEAFF. V is TRBV6-5 and J is TRBJ1-1, with D unclear. Germline values: CDR1 MNHEY, CDR2 SVGAGI. Trimming pared 8 bases from V and 3 bases from J, leaving 16 bases between. The CDR3 has 14 residues.

The rearrangement uses TRBV29-1 and TRBJ2-7, with 7 bases identical to TRBD1. CDR1 and CDR2 (germline): SQVTM, ANQGSEA. This CDR3 contains 14 residues. The V segment lost 6 bases and the J segment 5 bases; nucleotides outside the gene matches: 13. CDR3 amino acids: CSVDRTGYQDEQYF. The DNA for the CDR3 is TGCAGCGTGGATCGGACAGGATATCAGGACGAGCAGTACTTC.

The J gene is TRBJ2-1, the V gene TRBV7-9; 8 nucleotides align to TRBD2. CDR3 length equals 15 residues. Germline CDR1 reads SEHNR; CDR2 reads FQNEAQ (reference sequence). V shed 2 bases, J shed 3 bases, and the junction held 3 bases outside the gene matches. CDR3 DNA: TGTGCCAGCAGCTTAACAGCGGGAGACTACAATGAGCAGTTCTTC. Translated: CASSLTAGDYNEQFF.

This chain links TRBV9 with TRBJ2-1; possible D gene TRBD1, 5 bases. Trimming removed 5 bases from V and 0 bases from J, with 12 bases in between. The CDR3 sequence is 15 residues long. The germline gives CDR1 SGDLS, CDR2 YYNGEE. The CDR3 coding sequence is TGTGCCAGCAGTCAAAGACAGACCTCCTACAATGAGCAGTTCTTC. Translated: CASSQRQTSYNEQFF. The whole variable domain, filled in from reference TRBV9 and TRBJ2-1, reads DSGVTQTPKHLITATGQRVTLRCSPRSGDLSVYWYQQSLDQGLQFLIQYYNGEERAKGNILERFSAQQFPDLHSELNLSSLELGDSALYFCASSQRQTSYNEQFFGPGTRLTVL.

V is TRBV7-3 and J is TRBJ2-2, with D tentatively TRBD1 (6 bases). The CDR3 loop spans 17 amino acids. V lost 1 base and J 2 bases, leaving 14 bases between the germline ends. Germline V gene data show CDR1 as SGHTA and CDR2 as FQGTGA. CDR3 protein: CASSLRVGQRNTGELFF. The CDR3 DNA reads as TGTGCCAGCAGCTTAAGGGTAGGACAGAGAAACACCGGGGAGCTGTTTTTT.

The rearrangement uses TRBV6-5 and TRBJ1-6; 10 bases are a match to TRBD1. The length of the CDR3 is 14 residues. Germline values: CDR1 MNHEY, CDR2 SVGAGI. V lost 5 bases and J lost 6; bases outside the gene matches: 1. CDR3 residues: CASSGTGANSPLHF. In nucleotides, the CDR3 is TGTGCCAGCAGTGGGACAGGGGCTAATTCACCCCTCCACTTT.

The chain carries TRBV6-1 and TRBJ2-4, with a tentative D call TRBD2 (5 bases). CDR1 and CDR2 (germline): MNHNS, SASEGT. Trimming left V 3 bases short and J 0 bases short, with 9 bases between. This CDR3 spans 15 amino acids. DNA of the CDR3: TGTGCCAGCAGTGACGGGATGCTAGCCAAAAACATTCAGTACTTC. Its translation: CASSDGMLAKNIQYF.

The chain has TRBV19 and TRBJ2-3; TRBD2 agrees at 11 bases. Germline V gene data show CDR1 as LNHDA and CDR2 as SQIVND (reference sequence). The trim removed 2 bases at V and 0 bases at J, leaving 19 bases unmatched. CDR3 length: 22 residues. The CDR3 region has the DNA TGTGCCAGTAGTATAAGCGTCGGGCTAGCGGGGGGCCGGAAAATAAGCACAGATACGCAGTATTTT. Its protein product is CASSISVGLAGGRKISTDTQYF.

This chain uses TRBV29-1 with TRBJ2-1, with D uncertain. This CDR3 is built from 13 residues. Trimming took 1 base from V and 0 from J, leaving 4 bases between them. CDR1 is SQVTM and CDR2 is ANQGSEA in the germline V gene. The CDR3 sequence is CSVEGSSYNEQFF. The CDR3 DNA is TGCAGCGTTGAAGGAAGCTCCTACAATGAGCAGTTCTTC.

This clone came up once. This chain links TRBV25-1 with TRBJ1-2; D unclear. Germline V gene sequence: CDR1 MGHDK, CDR2 SYGVNS. The V end lost 5 bases, the J end lost 4 bases, and 17 bases lay between the germline ends. CDR3 size: 15 residues. The CDR3, as DNA: TGTGCCAGCAGTTCCAACCGGGCCACATTCTATGGCTACACCTTC. It translates to CASSSNRATFYGYTF.

As DNA, the CDR3 is TGTGCCAGCAGCTTGAGCCTCCTCTCCTACGAGCAGTACTTC. It codes for CASSLSLLSYEQYF. This rearrangement joins TRBV5-5 to TRBJ2-7; D unclear. The CDR3 totals 14 residues. Germline CDR1 reads SGHKS; CDR2 reads YYEKEE (reference sequence). V was shortened by 1 base and J by 0 bases, with 8 bases between the two germline ends.

This chain joins TRBV11-2 and TRBJ2-7; D possibly corresponds to TRBD1 (5 bases). CDR3 length equals 16 residues. Deletions cut 1 base from V and 0 bases from J, with 13 bases between. Germline values: CDR1 SGHAT, CDR2 FQNNGV. The CDR3 DNA is TGTGCCAGCAGCTTAGGTTGGGGCCCAATCTCCTACGAGCAGTACTTC. Amino acid sequence: CASSLGWGPISYEQYF.

This chain links TRBV11-1 with TRBJ2-5; possibly TRBD2 for D (5 bases). Trimming shortened V by 3 bases and J by 2 bases, and 13 bases separated the two germline ends. Looked up from germline, CDR1 is SGHAT and CDR2 is FQDESV (reference sequence). This CDR3 comprises 15 residues. The CDR3 DNA reads as TGTGCCAGCAGCTTGGGCGGGCTCTCGCAAGAGACCCAGTACTTC. Residues: CASSLGGLSQETQYF.

Comments on this clone: Distinct nucleotide sequences in the sample also encode this CDR3. The chain joins TRBV5-1 to TRBJ2-3, with 7 positions matching TRBD2. Trimming removed 0 bases from V and 1 base from J; junction bases left unmatched: 2. In germline, CDR1 is SGHRS, CDR2 YFSETQ. CDR3 length equals 15 residues. The DNA of the CDR3 is TGCGCCAGCAGCTTGGAGCGGGGCGGCACAGATACGCAGTATTTT. Protein: CASSLERGGTDTQYF. Full variable domain (remainder filled in from reference TRBV5-1 and TRBJ2-3): KAGVTQTPRYLIKTRGQQVTLSCSPISGHRSVSWYQQTPGQGLQFLFEYFSETQRNKGNFPGRFSGRQFSNSRSEMNVSTLELGDSALYLCASSLERGGTDTQYFGPGTRLTVL.

V gene TRBV5-1 combines with J gene TRBJ2-7, with D perhaps TRBD1 or TRBD2 (5 bases each). Germline V CDR1 and CDR2: SGHRS, YFSETQ. The CDR3 has 12 residues. Deletions cut 7 bases from V and 6 bases from J, with 14 bases between. CDR3 region: CASRPGTGEQYF. The CDR3 DNA is TGCGCCAGCCGGCCCGGGACGGGCGAGCAGTACTTC.

This rearrangement joins TRBV5-6 to TRBJ1-6, with 7 bases aligning to TRBD1. The junction had 4 bases not matched to a gene; V was cut back by 4 bases and J by 3 bases. This CDR3 comprises 15 residues. Looked up from germline, CDR1 is SGHDT and CDR2 is YYEEEE. CDR3 nucleotides: TGTGCCAGCAGCCTCGGACAGGTCTATAATTCACCCCTCCACTTT. This sequence encodes CASSLGQVYNSPLHF. Combining the CDR3 with reference TRBV5-6 and TRBJ1-6 gives the whole variable domain DAGVTQSPTHLIKTRGQQVTLRCSPKSGHDTVSWYQQALGQGPQFIFQYYEEEERQRGNFPDRFSGHQFPNYSSELNVNALLLGDSALYLCASSLGQVYNSPLHFGNGTRLTVT.

J is TRBJ2-2 and V is TRBV11-2; no reliable D call. The CDR3 runs to 13 residues. Trimming took 1 base from V and 5 from J, leaving 5 bases between them. The germline gives CDR1 SGHAT, CDR2 FQNNGV. The CDR3 DNA reads TGTGCCAGCAGCTTAGGGGCGACCGGGGAGCTGTTTTTT. It specifies CASSLGATGELFF.